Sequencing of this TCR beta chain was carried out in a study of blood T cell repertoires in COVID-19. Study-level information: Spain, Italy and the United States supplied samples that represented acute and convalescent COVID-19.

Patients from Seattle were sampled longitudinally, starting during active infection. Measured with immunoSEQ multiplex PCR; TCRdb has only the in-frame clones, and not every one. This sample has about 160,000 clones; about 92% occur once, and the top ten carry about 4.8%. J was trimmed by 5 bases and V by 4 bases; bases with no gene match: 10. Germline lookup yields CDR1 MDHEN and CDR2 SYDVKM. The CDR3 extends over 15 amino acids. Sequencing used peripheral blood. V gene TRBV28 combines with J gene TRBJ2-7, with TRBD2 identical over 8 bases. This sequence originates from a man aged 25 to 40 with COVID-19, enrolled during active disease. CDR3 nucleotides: TGTGCCAGCAGTTACGGGGGGGGACTATTGGACGAGCAGTACTTC. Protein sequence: CASSYGGGLLDEQYF.